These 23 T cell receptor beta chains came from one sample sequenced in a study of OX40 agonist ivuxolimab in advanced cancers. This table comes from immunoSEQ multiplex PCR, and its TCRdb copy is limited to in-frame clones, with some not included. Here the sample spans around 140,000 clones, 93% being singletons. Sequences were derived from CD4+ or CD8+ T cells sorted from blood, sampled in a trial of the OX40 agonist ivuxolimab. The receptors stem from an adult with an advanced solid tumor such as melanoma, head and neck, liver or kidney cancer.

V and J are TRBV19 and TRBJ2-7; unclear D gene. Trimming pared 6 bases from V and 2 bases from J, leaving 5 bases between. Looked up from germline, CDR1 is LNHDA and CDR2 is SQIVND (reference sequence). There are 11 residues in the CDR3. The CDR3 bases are TGTGCCAGTAGGGGTACCTACGAGCAGTACTTC. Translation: CASRGTYEQYF.

The CDR3 nucleotides are TGTGCCAGCAGGAATGGGGACGCGAGCTCCTACAATGAGCAGTTCTTC. Its translation: CASRNGDASSYNEQFF. V is TRBV27 and J is TRBJ2-1; D tentatively reads TRBD1 or TRBD2 (5 bases each). Germline lookup yields CDR1 MNHEY and CDR2 SMNVEV (reference sequence). Between the trimmed V and J ends, which lost 6 bases and 0 bases, there was a span of 15 bases. The CDR3 spans 16 residues.

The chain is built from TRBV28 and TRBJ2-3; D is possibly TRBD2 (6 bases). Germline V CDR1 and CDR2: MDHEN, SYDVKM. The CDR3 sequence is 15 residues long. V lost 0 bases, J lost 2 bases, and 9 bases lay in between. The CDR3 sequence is CASSLWGRTTDTQYF. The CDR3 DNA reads TGTGCCAGCAGTTTATGGGGGAGGACCACAGATACGCAGTATTTT.

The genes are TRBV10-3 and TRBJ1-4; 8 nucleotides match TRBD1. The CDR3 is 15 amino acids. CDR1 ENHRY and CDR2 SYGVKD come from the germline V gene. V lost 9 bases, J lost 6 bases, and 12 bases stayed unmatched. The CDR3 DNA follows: TGTGCCATAAGACCAGGTGGGGGACAGGATGAAAAACTGTTTTTT. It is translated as CAIRPGGGQDEKLFF.

The CDR3 nucleotides read TGTGCCAGTAGTATCGGACGGCAGCCCACGGGTACGCAGTATTTT. Translating it yields CASSIGRQPTGTQYF. The V call is TRBV19, the J call TRBJ2-3; no clear D gene. CDR3 length equals 15 residues. The V gene lost 3 bases and the J gene lost 8 bases, with 18 bases spanning the gap. The germline gives CDR1 LNHDA, CDR2 SQIVND (reference sequence).

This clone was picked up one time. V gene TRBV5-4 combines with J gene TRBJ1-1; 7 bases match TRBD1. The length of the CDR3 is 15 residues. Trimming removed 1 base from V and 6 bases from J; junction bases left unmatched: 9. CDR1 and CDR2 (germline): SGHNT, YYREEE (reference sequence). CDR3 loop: CASSLRQHQGAEAFF. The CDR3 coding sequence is TGTGCCAGCAGCTTGAGGCAGCATCAGGGGGCTGAAGCTTTCTTT.

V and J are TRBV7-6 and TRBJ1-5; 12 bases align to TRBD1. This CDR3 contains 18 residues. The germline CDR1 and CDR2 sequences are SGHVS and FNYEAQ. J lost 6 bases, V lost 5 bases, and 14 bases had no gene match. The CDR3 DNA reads TGTGCCAGCAGCGCAGGGGAGGGAGGGACAGGGGGCCTTCAGCCCCAGCATTTT. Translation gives CASSAGEGGTGGLQPQHF.

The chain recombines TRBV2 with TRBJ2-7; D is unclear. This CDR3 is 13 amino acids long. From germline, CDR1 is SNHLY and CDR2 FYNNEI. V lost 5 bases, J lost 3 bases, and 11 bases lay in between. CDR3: CASSNPGSYEQYF. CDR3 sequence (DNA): TGTGCCAGCAGTAACCCCGGAAGCTACGAGCAGTACTTC.

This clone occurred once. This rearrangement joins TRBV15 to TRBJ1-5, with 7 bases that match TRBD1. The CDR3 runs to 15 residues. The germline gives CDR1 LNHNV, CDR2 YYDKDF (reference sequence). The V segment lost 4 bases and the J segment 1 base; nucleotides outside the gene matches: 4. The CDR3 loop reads CATSTMTGSNQPQHF. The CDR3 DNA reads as TGTGCCACCAGCACCATGACAGGGAGCAATCAGCCCCAGCATTTT.

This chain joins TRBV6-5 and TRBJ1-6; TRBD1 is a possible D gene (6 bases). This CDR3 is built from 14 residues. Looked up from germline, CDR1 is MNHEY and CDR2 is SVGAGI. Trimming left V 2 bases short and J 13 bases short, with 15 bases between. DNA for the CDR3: TGTGCCAGCAGTTACCGGGACACCCTTATCCCCCTCCACTTT. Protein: CASSYRDTLIPLHF.

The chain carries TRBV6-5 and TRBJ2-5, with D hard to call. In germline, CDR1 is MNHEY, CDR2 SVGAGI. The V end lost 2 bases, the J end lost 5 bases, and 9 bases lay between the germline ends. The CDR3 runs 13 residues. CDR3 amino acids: CASSYRAGETQYF. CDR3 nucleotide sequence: TGTGCCAGCAGTTACCGGGCTGGCGAGACCCAGTACTTC.

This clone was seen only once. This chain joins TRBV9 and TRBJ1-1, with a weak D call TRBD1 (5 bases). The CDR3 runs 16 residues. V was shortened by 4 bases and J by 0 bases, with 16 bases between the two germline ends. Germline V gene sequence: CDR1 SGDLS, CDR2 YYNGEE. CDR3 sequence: CASSPHSATVNTEAFF. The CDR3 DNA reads TGTGCCAGCAGCCCTCACTCCGCGACAGTGAACACTGAAGCTTTCTTT.

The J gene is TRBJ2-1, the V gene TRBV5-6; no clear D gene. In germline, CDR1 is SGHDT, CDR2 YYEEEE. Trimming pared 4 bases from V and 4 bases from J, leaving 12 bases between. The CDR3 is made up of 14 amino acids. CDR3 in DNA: TGTGCCAGCAGCCTGGATGACACGTACAATGAGCAGTTCTTC. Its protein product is CASSLDDTYNEQFF.

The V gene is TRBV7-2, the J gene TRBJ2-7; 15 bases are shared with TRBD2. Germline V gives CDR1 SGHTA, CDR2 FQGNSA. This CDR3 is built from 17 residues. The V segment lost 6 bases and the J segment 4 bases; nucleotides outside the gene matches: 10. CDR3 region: CASSRTSGGAKGYEQYF. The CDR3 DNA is TGTGCCAGCAGTCGGACTAGCGGGGGGGCCAAAGGGTACGAGCAGTACTTC.

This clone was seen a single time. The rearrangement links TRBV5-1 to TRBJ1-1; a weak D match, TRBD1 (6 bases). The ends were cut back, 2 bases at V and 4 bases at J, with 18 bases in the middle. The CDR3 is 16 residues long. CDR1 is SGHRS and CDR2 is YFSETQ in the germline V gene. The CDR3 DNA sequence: TGCGCCAGCAGCTTCGGCAACCCACGGGGGGCCACTGAAGCTTTCTTT. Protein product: CASSFGNPRGATEAFF. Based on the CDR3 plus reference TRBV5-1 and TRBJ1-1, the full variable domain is KAGVTQTPRYLIKTRGQQVTLSCSPISGHRSVSWYQQTPGQGLQFLFEYFSETQRNKGNFPGRFSGRQFSNSRSEMNVSTLELGDSALYLCASSFGNPRGATEAFFGQGTRLTVV.

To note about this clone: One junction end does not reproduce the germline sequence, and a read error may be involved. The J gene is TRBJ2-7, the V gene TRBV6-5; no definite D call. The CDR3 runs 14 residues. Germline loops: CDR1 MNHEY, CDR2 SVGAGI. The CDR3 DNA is TGTGCCATCAGTGCGGACGGATCCTCCTACGAGCAGTACTTC. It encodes CAISADGSSYEQYF.

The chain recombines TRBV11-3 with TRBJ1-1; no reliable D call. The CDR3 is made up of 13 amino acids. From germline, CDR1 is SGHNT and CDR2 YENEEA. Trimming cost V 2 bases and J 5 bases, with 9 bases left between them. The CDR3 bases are TGTGCCAGCAGCTTATATCCAGTAACTGAAGCTTTCTTT. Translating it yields CASSLYPVTEAFF.

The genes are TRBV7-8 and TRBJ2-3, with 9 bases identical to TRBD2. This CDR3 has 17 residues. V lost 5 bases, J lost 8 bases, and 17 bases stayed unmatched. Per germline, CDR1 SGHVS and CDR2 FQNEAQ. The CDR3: CASSPHPGLAILTTQYF. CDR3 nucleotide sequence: TGTGCCAGCAGCCCCCATCCGGGACTAGCTATCTTAACTACGCAGTATTTT.

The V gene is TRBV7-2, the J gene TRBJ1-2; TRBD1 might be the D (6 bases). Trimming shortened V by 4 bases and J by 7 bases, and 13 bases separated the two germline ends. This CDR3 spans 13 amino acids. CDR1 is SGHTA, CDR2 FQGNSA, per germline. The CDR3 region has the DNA TGTGCCAGCAGCTCCCCGGGAGGGGGTGGCTACACCTTC. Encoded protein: CASSSPGGGGYTF.

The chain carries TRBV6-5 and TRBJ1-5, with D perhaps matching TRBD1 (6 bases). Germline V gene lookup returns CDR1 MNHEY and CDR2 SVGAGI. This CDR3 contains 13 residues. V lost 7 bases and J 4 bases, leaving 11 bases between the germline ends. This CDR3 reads CASKQGLNQPQHF. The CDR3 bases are TGTGCCAGCAAACAGGGCCTAAATCAGCCCCAGCATTTT.

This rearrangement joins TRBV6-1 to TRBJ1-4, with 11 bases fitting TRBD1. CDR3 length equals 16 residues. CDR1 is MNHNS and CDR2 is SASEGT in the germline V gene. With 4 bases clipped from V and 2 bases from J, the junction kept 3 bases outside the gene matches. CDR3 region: CASSVGDRGTNEKLFF. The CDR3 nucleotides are TGTGCCAGCAGTGTTGGGGACAGGGGGACTAATGAAAAACTGTTTTTT.

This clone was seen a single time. The CDR3 DNA reads as TGTGCCAGCAGCTTGTTTAGGGATACGCAGTATTTT. This encodes CASSLFRDTQYF. The chain has TRBV7-2 and TRBJ2-3; D gene uncertain. Deletions cut 3 bases from V and 6 bases from J, with 7 bases between. The CDR3 sequence is 12 residues long. Germline V gene data show CDR1 as SGHTA and CDR2 as FQGNSA. Variable domain in full (rest from reference TRBV7-2 and TRBJ2-3): GAGVSQSPSNKVTEKGKDVELRCDPISGHTALYWYRQSLGQGLEFLIYFQGNSAPDKSGLPSDRFSAERTGGSVSTLTIQRTQQEDSAVYLCASSLFRDTQYFGPGTRLTVL.

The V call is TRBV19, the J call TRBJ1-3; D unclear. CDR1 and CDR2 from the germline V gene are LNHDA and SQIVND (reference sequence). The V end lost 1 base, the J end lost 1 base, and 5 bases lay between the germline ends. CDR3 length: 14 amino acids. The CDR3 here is CASSIVGSGNTIYF. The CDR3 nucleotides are TGTGCCAGTAGTATAGTAGGATCTGGAAACACCATATATTTT.